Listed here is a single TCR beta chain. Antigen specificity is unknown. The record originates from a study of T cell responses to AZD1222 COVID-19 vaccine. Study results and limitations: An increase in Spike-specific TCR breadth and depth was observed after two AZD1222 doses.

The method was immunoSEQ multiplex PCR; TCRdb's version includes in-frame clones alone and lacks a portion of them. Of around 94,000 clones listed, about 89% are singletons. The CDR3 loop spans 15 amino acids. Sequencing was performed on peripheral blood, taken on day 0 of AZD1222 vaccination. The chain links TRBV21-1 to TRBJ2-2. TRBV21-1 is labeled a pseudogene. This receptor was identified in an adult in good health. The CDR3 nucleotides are TGTGCCAGCAGCAAAGTGATAGGAACGACCGGGGAGCTGTTTTTT. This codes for CASSKVIGTTGELFF.